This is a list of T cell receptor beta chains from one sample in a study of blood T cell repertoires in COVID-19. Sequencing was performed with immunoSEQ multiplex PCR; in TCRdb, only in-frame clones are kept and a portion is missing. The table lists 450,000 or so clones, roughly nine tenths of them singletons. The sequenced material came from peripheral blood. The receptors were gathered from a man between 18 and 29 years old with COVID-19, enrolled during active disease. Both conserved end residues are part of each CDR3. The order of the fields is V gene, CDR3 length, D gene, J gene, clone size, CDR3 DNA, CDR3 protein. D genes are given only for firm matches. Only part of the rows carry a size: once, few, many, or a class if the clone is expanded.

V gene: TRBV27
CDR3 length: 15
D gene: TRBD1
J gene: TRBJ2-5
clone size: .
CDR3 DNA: TGTGCCAGCAGTTTAGCGGGACAGGGAAAGGTGACCCAGTACTTC
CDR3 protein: CASSLAGQGKVTQYF

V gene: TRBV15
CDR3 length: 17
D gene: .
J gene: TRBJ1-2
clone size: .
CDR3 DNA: TGTGCCACCAGCAGGAATCCCGGGGGGGACACCAACTATGGCTACACCTTC
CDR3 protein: CATSRNPGGDTNYGYTF

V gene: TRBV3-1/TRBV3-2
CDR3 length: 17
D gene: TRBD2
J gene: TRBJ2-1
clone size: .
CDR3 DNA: TGTGCCAGCAGCCAAGTGTACTCCGGGACTAGCGGGAGTGGTAAGTTCTTC
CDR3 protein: CASSQVYSGTSGSGKFF

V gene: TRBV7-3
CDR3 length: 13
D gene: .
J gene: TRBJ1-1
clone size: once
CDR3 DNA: TGTGCCAGCAGCTTTCAGGTGGACACTGAAGCTTTCTTT
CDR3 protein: CASSFQVDTEAFF

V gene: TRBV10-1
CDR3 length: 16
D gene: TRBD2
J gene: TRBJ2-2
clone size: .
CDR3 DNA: TGCGCCAGCAGTGATCGACTAGCGGCGAACACCGGGGAGCTGTTTTTT
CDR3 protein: CASSDRLAANTGELFF

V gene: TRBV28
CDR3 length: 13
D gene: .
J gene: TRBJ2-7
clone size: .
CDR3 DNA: TGTGCCAGCAGTCGACAGCCCTCCTACGAGCAGTACTTC
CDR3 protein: CASSRQPSYEQYF

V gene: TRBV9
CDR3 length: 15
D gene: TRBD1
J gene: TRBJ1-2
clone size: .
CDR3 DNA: TGTGCCAGCAGCGACCCATCCCCAGGGGGCCATGGCTACACCTTC
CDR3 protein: CASSDPSPGGHGYTF

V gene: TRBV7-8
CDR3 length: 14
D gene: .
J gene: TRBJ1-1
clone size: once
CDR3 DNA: TGTGCCAGCAGCACCCGGACGGGAAACACTGAAGCTTTCTTT
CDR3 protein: CASSTRTGNTEAFF

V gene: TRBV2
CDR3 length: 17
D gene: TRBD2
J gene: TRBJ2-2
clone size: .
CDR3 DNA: TGTGCCAGCAACCCCTCGACACTAGCGGGGGTCACCGGGGAGCTGTTTTTT
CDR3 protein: CASNPSTLAGVTGELFF

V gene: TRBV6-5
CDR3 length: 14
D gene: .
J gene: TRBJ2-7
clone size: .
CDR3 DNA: TGTGCCAGCAGTTTGGGGCAGGGCCACTACGAGCAGTACTTC
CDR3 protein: CASSLGQGHYEQYF

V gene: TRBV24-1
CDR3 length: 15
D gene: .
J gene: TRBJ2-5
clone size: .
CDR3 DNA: TGTGCCACCAGTGATTCTGTCGGAAGACCAGGGACCCAGTACTTC
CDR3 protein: CATSDSVGRPGTQYF

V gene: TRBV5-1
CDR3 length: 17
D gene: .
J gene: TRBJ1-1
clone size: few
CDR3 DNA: TGCGCCAGCAGCTTACTTCTGGACAGCCGGATGAACACTGAAGCTTTCTTT
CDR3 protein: CASSLLLDSRMNTEAFF

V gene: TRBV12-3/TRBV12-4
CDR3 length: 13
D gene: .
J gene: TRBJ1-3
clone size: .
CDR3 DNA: TGTGCCAGCAGTTTGGCGGGCGGAAACACCATATATTTT
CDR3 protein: CASSLAGGNTIYF

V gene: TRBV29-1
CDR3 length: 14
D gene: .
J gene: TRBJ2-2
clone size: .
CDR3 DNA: TGCAGCGTTGAAGGAGGGCCGGGCACCGGGGAGCTGTTTTTT
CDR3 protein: CSVEGGPGTGELFF

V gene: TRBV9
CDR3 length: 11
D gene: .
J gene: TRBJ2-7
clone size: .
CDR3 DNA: TGTGCCAGCAGCTTAAACTCCGAGCAGTACTTC
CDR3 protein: CASSLNSEQYF

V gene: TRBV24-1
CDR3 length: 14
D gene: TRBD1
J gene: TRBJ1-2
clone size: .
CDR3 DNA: TGTGCCACCAGTGACCCCGGGACAGGGGTCGGCTACACCTTC
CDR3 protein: CATSDPGTGVGYTF

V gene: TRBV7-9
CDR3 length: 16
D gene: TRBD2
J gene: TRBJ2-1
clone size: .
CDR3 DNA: TGTGCCAGCGGTAAACTAGCGGGGGAAGCCTACAATGAGCAGTTCTTC
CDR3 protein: CASGKLAGEAYNEQFF

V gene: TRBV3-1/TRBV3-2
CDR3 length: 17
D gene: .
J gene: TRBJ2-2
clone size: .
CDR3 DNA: TGTGCCAGCAGCCAAGATTGGCTAGCTTCTCTCACCGGGGAGCTGTTTTTT
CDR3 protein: CASSQDWLASLTGELFF

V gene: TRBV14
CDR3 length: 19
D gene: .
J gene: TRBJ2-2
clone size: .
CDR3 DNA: TGTGCCAGCAGCCCCGGGAGTCAACGAGTCAGGGACGACACCGGGGAGCTGTTTTTT
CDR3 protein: CASSPGSQRVRDDTGELFF

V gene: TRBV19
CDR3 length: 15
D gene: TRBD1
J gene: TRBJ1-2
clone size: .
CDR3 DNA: TGTGCCAGTAGTATGGTCGGGACAGGCGCTAGGGGCTACACCTTC
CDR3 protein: CASSMVGTGARGYTF

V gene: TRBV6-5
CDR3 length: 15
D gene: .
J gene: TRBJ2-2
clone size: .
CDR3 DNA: TGTGCCAGCAGTTACTCCGAGTCAGGGGCCGGGGAGCTGTTTTTT
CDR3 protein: CASSYSESGAGELFF

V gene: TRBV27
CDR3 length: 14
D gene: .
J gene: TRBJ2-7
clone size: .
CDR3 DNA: TGTGCCAGCAGTTTATCGGGGCGGGGCTACGAGCAGTACTTC
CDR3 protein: CASSLSGRGYEQYF

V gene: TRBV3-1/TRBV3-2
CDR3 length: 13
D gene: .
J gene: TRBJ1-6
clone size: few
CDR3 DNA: TGTGCCAGCAGGAAGGGGAGGGATTCACCCCTCCACTTT
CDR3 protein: CASRKGRDSPLHF

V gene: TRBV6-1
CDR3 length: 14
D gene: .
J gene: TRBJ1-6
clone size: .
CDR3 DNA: TGTGCCAGCAGTGAAGCGGACAGCAATTCACCCCTCCACTTT
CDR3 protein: CASSEADSNSPLHF

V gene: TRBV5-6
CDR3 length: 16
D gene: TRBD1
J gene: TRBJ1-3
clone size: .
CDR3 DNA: TGTGCCAGCAGTTTAACAGGGGGCCACTCTGGAAACACCATATATTTT
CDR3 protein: CASSLTGGHSGNTIYF

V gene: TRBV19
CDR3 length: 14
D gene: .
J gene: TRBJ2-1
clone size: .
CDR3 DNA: TGTGCCAGTAGTACTCCGACTGGGAGCGATGAGCAGTTCTTC
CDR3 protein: CASSTPTGSDEQFF

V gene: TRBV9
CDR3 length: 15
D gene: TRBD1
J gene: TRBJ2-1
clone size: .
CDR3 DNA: TGTGCCAGCAGCGTGGATTGGACAGGCTACAATGAGCAGTTCTTC
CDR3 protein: CASSVDWTGYNEQFF

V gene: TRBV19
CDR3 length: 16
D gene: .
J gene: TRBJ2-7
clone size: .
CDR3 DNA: TGTGCCAGTAGTCCGAGACTAGTGAGACTGTTCTACGAGCAGTACTTC
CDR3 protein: CASSPRLVRLFYEQYF

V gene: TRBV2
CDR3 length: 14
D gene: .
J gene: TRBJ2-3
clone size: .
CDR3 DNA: TGTGCCAGCTCCTATGTTGCGAGCACAGATACGCAGTATTTT
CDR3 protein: CASSYVASTDTQYF

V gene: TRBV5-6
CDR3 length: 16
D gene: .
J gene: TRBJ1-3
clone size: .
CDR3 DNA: TGTGCCAGCAGCCTTGATGGACACACCTCTGGAAACACCATATATTTT
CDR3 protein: CASSLDGHTSGNTIYF

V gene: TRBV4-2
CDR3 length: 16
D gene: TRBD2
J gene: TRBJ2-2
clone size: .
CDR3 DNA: TGTGCCAGCAGCCAAGAAAGGCGGGGGGCCGCCGGGGAGCTGTTTTTT
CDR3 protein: CASSQERRGAAGELFF

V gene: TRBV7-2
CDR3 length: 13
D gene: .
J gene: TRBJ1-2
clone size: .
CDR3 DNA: TGTGCCAGCAGCTTATGGGAGGACGACGGCTACACCTTC
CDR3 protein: CASSLWEDDGYTF

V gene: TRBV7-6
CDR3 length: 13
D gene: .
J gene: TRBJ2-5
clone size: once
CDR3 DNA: TGTGCCAGCAGCTTAACGGTACAAGAGACCCAGTACTTC
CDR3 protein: CASSLTVQETQYF

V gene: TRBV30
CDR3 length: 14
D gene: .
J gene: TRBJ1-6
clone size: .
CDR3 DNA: TGTGCCTGGACAGTCCGCTCGTATAATTCACCCCTCCACTTT
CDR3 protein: CAWTVRSYNSPLHF

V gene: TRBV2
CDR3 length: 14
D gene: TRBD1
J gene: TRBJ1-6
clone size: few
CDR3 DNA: TGTGCCAGCAGTGAAGGGGGACAGGTTTCACCCCTCCACTTT
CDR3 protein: CASSEGGQVSPLHF

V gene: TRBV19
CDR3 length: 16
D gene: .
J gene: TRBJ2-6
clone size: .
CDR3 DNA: TGTGCCAGTAGCGCGGGACGGCGATCTGGGGCCAACGTCCTGACTTTC
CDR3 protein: CASSAGRRSGANVLTF

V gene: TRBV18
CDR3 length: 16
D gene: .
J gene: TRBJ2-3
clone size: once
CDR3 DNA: TGTGCCAGCTCACCACGTTTTGTACAGGGCCAAGATACGCAGTATTTT
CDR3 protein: CASSPRFVQGQDTQYF

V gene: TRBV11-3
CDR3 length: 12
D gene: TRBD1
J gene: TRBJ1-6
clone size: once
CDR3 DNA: TGTGCCAGCAGCTTAGATGACAGGGTAATCCACTTT
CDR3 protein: CASSLDDRVIHF

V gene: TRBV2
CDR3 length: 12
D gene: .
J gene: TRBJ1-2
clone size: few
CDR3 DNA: TGTGCCAGCAGTGAACGAAGCAGGGGCTACACCTTC
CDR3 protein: CASSERSRGYTF

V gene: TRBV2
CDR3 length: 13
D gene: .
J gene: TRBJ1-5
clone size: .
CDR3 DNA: TGTGCCAGCAGCGGGGGGATGAGTGTGCCCCAGCATTTT
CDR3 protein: CASSGGMSVPQHF

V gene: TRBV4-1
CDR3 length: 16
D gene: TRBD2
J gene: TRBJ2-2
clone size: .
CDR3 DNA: TGCGCCAGCAGCCAAGGTGCGGGGGGGAACACCGGGGAGCTGTTTTTT
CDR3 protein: CASSQGAGGNTGELFF

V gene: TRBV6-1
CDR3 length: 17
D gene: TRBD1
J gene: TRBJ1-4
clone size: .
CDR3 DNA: TGTGCCAGCAGTGAACCCGGACAGGGATTAACTAATGAAAAACTGTTTTTT
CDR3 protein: CASSEPGQGLTNEKLFF

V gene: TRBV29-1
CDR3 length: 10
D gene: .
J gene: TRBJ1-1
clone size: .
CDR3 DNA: TGCAGCGTTAGGGCAGGGCAAGCTTTCTTT
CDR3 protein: CSVRAGQAFF

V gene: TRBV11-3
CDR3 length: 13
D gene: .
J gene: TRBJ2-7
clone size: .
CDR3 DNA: TGTGCCAGCAGCCTGGCGGTCTCCTACGAGCAGTACTTC
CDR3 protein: CASSLAVSYEQYF

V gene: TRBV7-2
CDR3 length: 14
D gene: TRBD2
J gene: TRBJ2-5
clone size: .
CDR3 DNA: TGTGCCAGCAGCCCTGGACTAGCTTGGGAGACCCAGTACTTC
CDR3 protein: CASSPGLAWETQYF

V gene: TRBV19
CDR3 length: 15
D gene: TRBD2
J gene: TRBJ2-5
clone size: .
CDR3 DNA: TGTGCCAGTAGTCCCGGACTAGCGGTCCAAGAGACCCAGTACTTC
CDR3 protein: CASSPGLAVQETQYF

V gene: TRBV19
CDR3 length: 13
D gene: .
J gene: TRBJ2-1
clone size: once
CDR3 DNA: TGTGCCAGTACGCGGACAGAGGTAGATGAGCAGTTCTTC
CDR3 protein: CASTRTEVDEQFF

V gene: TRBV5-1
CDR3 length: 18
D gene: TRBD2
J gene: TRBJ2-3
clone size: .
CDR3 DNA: TGCGCCAGCAGCTTGAGGCTAGCGGGAGGGCCCATCACAGATACGCAGTATTTT
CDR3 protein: CASSLRLAGGPITDTQYF

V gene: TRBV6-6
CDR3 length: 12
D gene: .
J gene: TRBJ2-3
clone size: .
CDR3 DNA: TGTGCCAGCAGTTACTGGGCCGATACGCAGTATTTT
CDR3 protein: CASSYWADTQYF

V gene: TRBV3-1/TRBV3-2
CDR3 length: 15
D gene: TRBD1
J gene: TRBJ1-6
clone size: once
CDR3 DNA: TGTGCCAGCAGCCCTCAGGGGGTTCGTAATTCACCCCTCCACTTT
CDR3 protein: CASSPQGVRNSPLHF

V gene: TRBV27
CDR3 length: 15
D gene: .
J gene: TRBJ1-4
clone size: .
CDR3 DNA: TGTGCCAGCAGCGCAGGATTTGCAACTAATGAAAAACTGTTTTTT
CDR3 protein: CASSAGFATNEKLFF

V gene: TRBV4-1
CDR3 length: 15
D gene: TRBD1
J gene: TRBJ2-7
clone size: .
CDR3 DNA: TGCGCCAGCAGCCCCGGGACAGTGGCCTCCTACGAGCAGTACTTC
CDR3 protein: CASSPGTVASYEQYF